This T cell receptor beta chain was sequenced in a study of T cell repertoires in cytomegalovirus infection (dated by TCRdb to the late 2010s). Study-wide context: Alongside well-studied HLA-B-restricted epitopes, the peptide stimulations were aimed at recently identified HLA-C-restricted CMV epitopes, whose presentation resists viral immunomodulation. The HLA type of each donor mattered for the analysis, because public TCR beta signatures pointed to carriage of CMV infection along with the matching HLA type.

The sequencer was an Illumina HiSeq 1500. TCRdb reprocessing: public reads trimmed at Q25 with fastp, clones called with MiXCR, in-frame beta chains kept. Here each entry gathers all rows of one CDR3 protein and keeps the most common genes and DNA. Present in this sample are under 850,000 distinct CDR3 sequences, 30% to 35% of which were seen just once. Of the sample, about 20% is held by the ten largest clones. This clonotype was detected ten times or more. The target of this receptor is not known. Per-base quality was not reported, and no clone a single base away is much larger than it. The sample's treatment or condition label is to be understood as: in vitro stimulation with specific CMV peptide epitopes to enrich CMV-specific T cells. From cysteine to phenylalanine, the CDR3 is 14 amino acids long. Solely the CDR3 DNA is kept, with 42 bases framed from the first base. Via the germline V gene, CDR1 is SGHTA and CDR2 FQGNSA. The V end gives up 5 bases and the J end 4 bases, leaving 7 bases in the junction not matched to a gene.

What the work shows at the level of the full study, not this receptor alone: The ex vivo response was dominated by HLA-C-restricted CMV-specific TCR beta clonotypes, which also provided the single most frequent clonotype in two of eight donors. In both this cohort and an independent cohort of under 450 donors, the cumulative frequency of public TCR beta family members distinguished carriers of CMV infection plus the relevant HLA type.

The chain joins TRBV7-2 to TRBJ1-1; 7 of the junction bases match TRBD1. This sequence was found in a human donor in good health (CMV status not recorded). Some clones in this sample may be carry-over from other donors' samples. Sample: cultured PBMCs, taken from culture after CMV antigen stimulation. The CDR3 reads as follows: CASSTGAVGTEAFF. The base sequence is TGTGCCAGCAGCACAGGGGCGGTGGGCACTGAAGCTTTCTTT. When the CDR3 is completed using the reference TRBV7-2 and TRBJ1-1 genes on either side, the full variable domain is GAGVSQSPSNKVTEKGKDVELRCDPISGHTALYWYRQSLGQGLEFLIYFQGNSAPDKSGLPSDRFSAERTGGSVSTLTIQRTQQEDSAVYLCASSTGAVGTEAFFGQGTRLTVV.